Below are 29 T cell receptor beta chains sequenced from a single sample in a study of blood T cell repertoires in COVID-19. TCRdb's copy holds only in-frame clones and misses some; the assay was immunoSEQ multiplex PCR. The sample has about 120,000 clones, around 89% seen once; the top ten hold around 30%. What was sequenced was peripheral blood. These receptors all come from a man aged 65 to 85 with active or convalescent COVID-19.

This clone showed up just once. V usage is TRBV19 and J usage is TRBJ1-3, with unresolved D. V gave up 3 bases and J gave up 2 bases, with 11 bases separating them. The CDR3 is made up of 15 amino acids. CDR1 and CDR2 (germline): LNHDA, SQIVND (reference sequence). The DNA for the CDR3 is TGTGCCAGTAGTATCGAGGGTCGAGCTGGAAACACCATATATTTT. It yields the protein CASSIEGRAGNTIYF.

V usage is TRBV28 and J usage is TRBJ1-2; 9 nucleotides match TRBD1. This CDR3 has 14 amino acids. CDR1 and CDR2 (germline): MDHEN, SYDVKM. V was clipped by 3 bases and J by 7 bases; unmatched bases: 6. The DNA for the CDR3 is TGTGCCAGCAGTTTTAGGGACAGGGTCGGTGGCTACACCTTC. It codes for CASSFRDRVGGYTF.

This clone was seen more than once but under ten times. V usage is TRBV3-1 (or the pseudogene TRBV3-2) and J usage is TRBJ1-4, with 7 bases identical to TRBD1. Germline CDR1 is LGHDT and CDR2 is YNNKEL (reference sequence). The CDR3 runs to 14 residues. J lost 7 bases, V lost 4 bases, and 6 bases had no gene match. CDR3 sequence reads: CASSLQGGAEKLFF. The CDR3 nucleotides read TGTGCCAGCAGCCTTCAGGGGGGCGCTGAAAAACTGTTTTTT.

J is TRBJ1-6 and V is TRBV27; 9 bases line up with TRBD1. The CDR3 contains 13 residues. With V trimmed by 6 bases and J by 10 bases, 4 bases remained unmatched. Germline V gives CDR1 MNHEY, CDR2 SMNVEV (reference sequence). CDR3 in DNA: TGTGCCAGCAGATTAACAGGGGGCTCACCCCTCCACTTT. This gives the protein CASRLTGGSPLHF.

This chain uses TRBV5-8 with TRBJ2-5; D call uncertain. Germline V gene data show CDR1 as SGHTS and CDR2 as YDEGEE. The length of the CDR3 is 15 residues. Trimming took off 1 base at V and 5 bases at J, with 15 bases between the two ends. CDR3 coding DNA: TGTGCCAGCAGCTTGAGTCGACTCGTAGGCGAGACCCAGTACTTC. It translates to CASSLSRLVGETQYF.

The gene calls are TRBV7-8 and TRBJ1-3, with D uncertain. The length of the CDR3 is 16 residues. The V gene's germline CDR1 is SGHVS and CDR2 FQNEAQ. The V end was cut by 4 bases, the J end by 0 bases, with 13 bases between. The CDR3: CASSSVTSRSGNTIYF. In DNA form, the CDR3 reads TGTGCCAGCAGCTCTGTGACTTCCCGCTCTGGAAACACCATATATTTT.

The V and J genes are TRBV5-1 and TRBJ2-1, with TRBD2 matching 7 bases. Germline lookup yields CDR1 SGHRS and CDR2 YFSETQ. V was pared by 0 bases and J by 0 bases, with 12 bases of the junction left unmatched. This CDR3 has 19 residues. The CDR3: CASSLDFNVGGSSYNEQFF. For the CDR3, the DNA is TGCGCCAGCAGCTTGGATTTCAATGTCGGCGGGAGCTCCTACAATGAGCAGTTCTTC. Drawing the rest from reference TRBV5-1 and TRBJ2-1, the complete variable domain is KAGVTQTPRYLIKTRGQQVTLSCSPISGHRSVSWYQQTPGQGLQFLFEYFSETQRNKGNFPGRFSGRQFSNSRSEMNVSTLELGDSALYLCASSLDFNVGGSSYNEQFFGPGTRLTVL.

This clone was observed once. The chain couples TRBV5-6 to TRBJ1-6; no firm D call. The V and J ends lost 1 base and 3 bases respectively, with 8 bases between them. Germline V gene data show CDR1 as SGHDT and CDR2 as YYEEEE. This CDR3 has 15 residues. The CDR3 here is CASSLWAGYNSPLHF. The CDR3 nucleotides read TGTGCCAGCAGCTTGTGGGCTGGCTATAATTCACCCCTCCACTTT.

This rearrangement joins TRBV30 to TRBJ1-2, with D maybe TRBD1 (6 bases). The CDR3 contains 13 residues. Germline V CDR1 and CDR2: GTSNPN, SVGIG (reference sequence). V gave up 4 bases and J gave up 6 bases, with 15 bases separating them. CDR3 in DNA: TGTGCCTGGAACAGGGCCTCGCGGGATGGCTACACCTTC. Protein: CAWNRASRDGYTF.

In its sample, this clone was seen once. V is TRBV5-1 and J is TRBJ2-1, with TRBD1 identical over 8 bases. Germline assignment: CDR1 SGHRS and CDR2 YFSETQ. The CDR3 is made up of 15 amino acids. The J segment lost 9 bases and the V segment lost 4 bases, leaving 12 bases of the junction unmatched. This CDR3 reads CASSRSTGDQIEQFF. In DNA form, the CDR3 reads TGCGCCAGCAGCCGGTCGACAGGGGACCAGATTGAGCAGTTCTTC.

This chain links TRBV5-1 with TRBJ1-1, with 10 positions matching TRBD1. CDR1 SGHRS and CDR2 YFSETQ come from the germline V gene. V lost 3 bases, J lost 8 bases, and 7 bases stayed unmatched. The CDR3 has 14 amino acids. CDR3 sequence reads: CASSSGTGAEEAFF. DNA for the CDR3: TGCGCCAGCAGCTCAGGGACAGGGGCCGAAGAAGCTTTCTTT.

This clone was seen once. The chain uses TRBV27 and TRBJ2-2; D is possibly TRBD1 (5 bases). Germline loops: CDR1 MNHEY, CDR2 SMNVEV (reference sequence). The CDR3 covers 16 residues. V was clipped by 2 bases and J by 6 bases, with 16 bases between them. As DNA, the CDR3 is TGTGCCAGCAGTTTAGGGTGGCCAGGGAATTCCGGGGAGCTGTTTTTT. It is translated as CASSLGWPGNSGELFF.

The rearrangement joins TRBV12-3 or TRBV12-4 to TRBJ2-2; D remains ambiguous. Trimming removed 5 bases from V and 5 bases from J, with 6 bases in between. The CDR3 spans 12 residues. CDR3 loop: CASSPFTGELFF. In DNA form, the CDR3 reads TGTGCCAGCAGTCCCTTTACCGGGGAGCTGTTTTTT.

The chain recombines TRBV7-8 with TRBJ2-2; 9 positions agree with TRBD2. The CDR3 sequence is 16 residues long. The germline V gene encodes CDR1 SGHVS and CDR2 FQNEAQ. The trim removed 3 bases at V and 5 bases at J, leaving 7 bases unmatched. The CDR3 nucleotides read TGTGCCAGCAGCTTGTTAGCGCGGGGGGGGACCGGGGAGCTGTTTTTT. The encoded protein is CASSLLARGGTGELFF.

V usage is TRBV6-6 and J usage is TRBJ1-6; TRBD1 matches at 7 bases. Germline trimming cut 6 bases from V and 5 bases from J; bases unmatched to any gene: 10. This CDR3 contains 16 residues. Germline assignment: CDR1 MNHNY and CDR2 SVGAGI (reference sequence). This CDR3 reads CASSHKGQTNNSPLHF. The CDR3 coding sequence is TGTGCCAGCAGCCACAAGGGACAGACTAATAATTCACCCCTCCACTTT.

The J gene is TRBJ1-1, the V gene TRBV28; the match to TRBD1 covers 9 bases. V dropped 6 bases and J dropped 3; count of bases not matched to a gene: 5. This CDR3 contains 14 residues. Germline CDR1 reads MDHEN; CDR2 reads SYDVKM. This CDR3 is CASRTGQGDTEAFF. CDR3 sequence (DNA): TGTGCCAGCAGAACGGGACAGGGTGACACTGAAGCTTTCTTT.

This sequence joins TRBV28 and TRBJ2-1; TRBD2 agrees at 9 bases. The CDR3 sequence is 14 residues long. J was trimmed by 8 bases and V by 2 bases; bases with no gene match: 4. Germline assignment: CDR1 MDHEN and CDR2 SYDVKM. CDR3 DNA: TGTGCCAGCAGTTTACCGGGACTAGCCGATGAGCAGTTCTTC. Its translation is CASSLPGLADEQFF.

The V call is TRBV9, the J call TRBJ1-1; D is possibly TRBD1 (5 bases). Germline V gives CDR1 SGDLS, CDR2 YYNGEE. The CDR3 runs 13 residues. V was cut by 0 bases and J by 3 bases, with 6 bases left in between. CDR3 DNA: TGTGCCAGCAGCGTAGGGGGGGACACTGAAGCTTTCTTT. Translating gives CASSVGGDTEAFF. Drawing the rest from reference TRBV9 and TRBJ1-1, the complete variable domain is DSGVTQTPKHLITATGQRVTLRCSPRSGDLSVYWYQQSLDQGLQFLIQYYNGEERAKGNILERFSAQQFPDLHSELNLSSLELGDSALYFCASSVGGDTEAFFGQGTRLTVV.

The chain joins TRBV24-1 to TRBJ1-5; D gene ambiguous. V was shortened by 3 bases and J by 7 bases, with 9 bases between the two germline ends. This CDR3 contains 13 residues. CDR1 KGHDR and CDR2 SFDVKD come from the germline V gene. The chain's CDR3 is CATSDVGRQPQHF. CDR3 DNA: TGTGCCACCAGTGATGTGGGGAGACAGCCCCAGCATTTT.

CDR3 coding DNA: TGTGCCATCAGTGAGTCGGACTCCCCGATTGAAGCTTTCTTT. Translation: CAISESDSPIEAFF. V usage is TRBV10-3 and J usage is TRBJ1-1; no reliable D call. This CDR3 comprises 14 residues. CDR1 and CDR2 from the germline V gene are ENHRY and SYGVKD. V lost 0 bases, J lost 7 bases, and 12 bases lay in between.

The chain combines TRBV3-1 (or the pseudogene TRBV3-2) with TRBJ2-1; possibly TRBD1 for D (5 bases). V lost 2 bases, J lost 10 bases, and 18 bases lay in between. The CDR3 length is 15 residues. The germline V gene encodes CDR1 LGHDT and CDR2 YNNKEL (reference sequence). DNA for the CDR3: TGTGCCAGCAGCCAACGCCTTATTCAGGGTCAAGAGCAGTTCTTC. Translating it yields CASSQRLIQGQEQFF.

The V and J genes are TRBV7-9 and TRBJ2-7; possibly TRBD2 for D (6 bases). Trimming removed 7 bases at V and 1 base at J, with 14 bases between. The CDR3 has 14 amino acids. Germline-derived CDR1 and CDR2 are SEHNR and FQNEAQ (reference sequence). CDR3 in amino acids: CASTPSGGSYEQYF. The CDR3 nucleotides read TGTGCCAGCACCCCTTCTGGGGGGTCCTACGAGCAGTACTTC.

The chain uses TRBV18 and TRBJ1-6; weak D call: TRBD1 (6 bases). In germline, CDR1 is KGHSH, CDR2 LQKENI. This CDR3 spans 19 amino acids. Trimming cost V 3 bases and J 9 bases, with 27 bases left between them. The CDR3 region is CASSPQVGGGLFLSSPLHF. CDR3 nucleotides: TGTGCCAGCTCACCCCAAGTCGGGGGGGGGCTATTCCTAAGTTCACCCCTCCACTTT. The full variable domain, rest sourced from reference TRBV18 and TRBJ1-6, is NAGVMQNPRHLVRRRGQEARLRCSPMKGHSHVYWYRQLPEEGLKFMVYLQKENIIDESGMPKERFSAEFPKEGPSILRIQQVVRGDSAAYFCASSPQVGGGLFLSSPLHFGNGTRLTVT.

The chain employs TRBV5-5 and TRBJ2-2; TRBD2 matches 11 bases. The germline V gene encodes CDR1 SGHKS and CDR2 YYEKEE (reference sequence). The CDR3 extends over 14 amino acids. The V and J ends lost 4 bases and 6 bases, in that order; junction bases with no gene match: 2. This CDR3 is CASSPGLAAGELFF. In DNA form, the CDR3 reads TGTGCCAGCAGCCCGGGACTAGCGGCCGGGGAGCTGTTTTTT.

The chain combines TRBV19 with TRBJ2-2; TRBD1 might be the D (6 bases). The CDR3 runs 16 residues. With 3 bases removed from V and 6 bases from J, the gap between germline ends came to 17 bases. The germline CDR1 and CDR2 sequences are LNHDA and SQIVND (reference sequence). Here the CDR3 reads CASSIQSGVDPGELFF. The CDR3 nucleotides are TGTGCCAGTAGTATTCAGTCAGGGGTTGACCCCGGGGAGCTGTTTTTT.

This clone was detected only a few times. The rearrangement links TRBV6-6 to TRBJ1-2; possible D gene TRBD1, 6 bases. V gave up 5 bases and J gave up 8 bases, with 15 bases separating them. This CDR3 has 13 amino acids. CDR1 is MNHNY and CDR2 is SVGAGI in the germline V gene (reference sequence). The CDR3 protein is CASSIRGSEGYTF. CDR3 DNA sequence: TGTGCCAGCAGTATAAGGGGGTCGGAGGGCTACACCTTC.

This clone was seen only once. This chain joins TRBV4-1 and TRBJ2-7, with TRBD2 matching 7 bases. This CDR3 spans 14 amino acids. The V and J ends lost 2 bases and 4 bases, in that order; junction bases with no gene match: 5. CDR1 is MGHRA and CDR2 is YSYEKL in the germline V gene. CDR3 amino acids: CASSQRLADYEQYF. The CDR3 nucleotides are TGCGCCAGCAGCCAACGGCTAGCGGATTACGAGCAGTACTTC.

The chain has TRBV29-1 and TRBJ1-2; 9 nucleotides agree with TRBD1. The germline V gene has CDR1 SQVTM and CDR2 ANQGSEA. There are 13 residues in the CDR3. V trimming: 5 bases; J trimming: 7 bases; junction bases outside the gene matches: 8. As DNA, the CDR3 is TGCAGCGTTAATACAGGGGGCGCCGGTGGCTACACCTTC. Amino acids: CSVNTGGAGGYTF. The full variable domain, with the rest looked up from reference TRBV29-1 and TRBJ1-2, is SAVISQKPSRDICQRGTSLTIQCQVDSQVTMMFWYRQQPGQSLTLIATANQGSEATYESGFVIDKFPISRPNLTFSTLTVSNMSPEDSSIYLCSVNTGGAGGYTFGSGTRLTVV.

The chain joins TRBV18 to TRBJ1-1, with D perhaps matching TRBD1 (5 bases). V gave up 7 bases and J gave up 4 bases, with 10 bases separating them. This CDR3 comprises 12 residues. Germline CDR1 reads KGHSH; CDR2 reads LQKENI. Here the CDR3 reads CASYSTGTEAFF. The CDR3 bases are TGTGCCAGCTACTCAACAGGCACTGAAGCTTTCTTT.